This passage covers 18 T cell receptor beta chains from one sample sequenced in a study of T cells in narcolepsy. Profiling relied on immunoSEQ multiplex PCR, and the TCRdb table lists in-frame clones only, not all of them. The table has some 33,000 clones, approximately 87% seen once. Sequencing input: CD45RA- memory CD4+ T cells from PBMCs. The receptors derive from a human donor with narcolepsy.

The chain has TRBV5-4 and TRBJ2-7, with TRBD2 matching 8 bases. The CDR3 runs to 14 residues. Germline V gene data show CDR1 as SGHNT and CDR2 as YYREEE (reference sequence). Trimming at V came to 6 bases and at J to 5 bases, leaving 10 bases not matched to a gene. The chain's CDR3 is CASTSPGGRDEQYF. As DNA, the CDR3 is TGTGCCAGCACCTCCCCGGGAGGGAGGGACGAGCAGTACTTC.

V is TRBV6-5 and J is TRBJ2-7, with 12 bases lining up with TRBD2. CDR1 and CDR2 from the germline V gene are MNHEY and SVGAGI. The CDR3 loop spans 16 amino acids. V lost 2 bases and J lost 6; bases outside the gene matches: 8. The CDR3 DNA sequence: TGTGCCAGCAGTTACGCTAGCGGGAGGGACTCGGGCGAGCAGTACTTC. This gives the protein CASSYASGRDSGEQYF.

The chain couples TRBV7-7 to TRBJ2-1; the match to TRBD2 covers 7 bases. Losses at the gene ends were 2 bases for V and 7 bases for J; bases not matched to a gene: 14. The CDR3 is 17 residues long. Germline V gene data show CDR1 as SSHAT and CDR2 as FNYEAQ (reference sequence). The CDR3 here is CASSLKGSLAGENEQFF. The CDR3 region has the DNA TGTGCCAGCAGCTTAAAGGGGAGCTTGGCGGGGGAAAATGAGCAGTTCTTC.

The chain has TRBV21-1 and TRBJ1-4. TRBV21-1 is an annotated pseudogene. The CDR3 loop spans 10 amino acids. The CDR3 nucleotides read TGTGCCACAATGGGGGAAAAACTGTTTTTT. Encoded protein: CATMGEKLFF.

The chain joins TRBV18 to TRBJ1-2; possible D gene TRBD1, 5 bases. CDR3 size: 15 residues. CDR1 KGHSH and CDR2 LQKENI come from the germline V gene. Trimming cost V 3 bases and J 1 base, with 12 bases left between them. The CDR3: CASSPDSEINYGYTF. CDR3 in DNA: TGTGCCAGCTCACCTGACAGTGAGATTAACTATGGCTACACCTTC. Full variable domain (remainder filled in from reference TRBV18 and TRBJ1-2): NAGVMQNPRHLVRRRGQEARLRCSPMKGHSHVYWYRQLPEEGLKFMVYLQKENIIDESGMPKERFSAEFPKEGPSILRIQQVVRGDSAAYFCASSPDSEINYGYTFGSGTRLTVV.

The chain couples TRBV21-1 to TRBJ2-7; the tabulated D call, TRBD2, remains unverified against the DNA. TRBV21-1 is tagged as a pseudogene. The CDR3 is 14 amino acids. This CDR3 reads CASSLRASHYEQYF. In nucleotides, the CDR3 is TGTGCCAGCAGCCTGAGGGCATCACACTACGAGCAGTACTTC.

This sequence joins TRBV30 and TRBJ2-1; the match to TRBD2 covers 7 bases. Germline lookup yields CDR1 GTSNPN and CDR2 SVGIG (reference sequence). J gave up 9 bases and V 3 bases, and 11 bases lay outside the gene matches. The CDR3 runs 14 residues. CDR3 DNA: TGTGCCTGGAGCGTGAGCGGGGACTTCGGTGAGCAGTTCTTC. Amino acid sequence: CAWSVSGDFGEQFF.

V gene TRBV11-2 combines with J gene TRBJ2-1; a possible D gene is TRBD2 (6 bases). V lost 3 bases and J 7 bases, leaving 16 bases between the germline ends. The length of the CDR3 is 15 residues. The germline V gene has CDR1 SGHAT and CDR2 FQNNGV. In nucleotides, the CDR3 is TGTGCCAGCAGCTTGACTAGTCAAACCTGGAATGAGCAGTTCTTC. Its protein is CASSLTSQTWNEQFF.

The chain is built from TRBV7-9 and TRBJ2-2, with D perhaps matching TRBD1 or TRBD2 (6 bases each). This CDR3 spans 17 amino acids. Germline V gene sequence: CDR1 SEHNR, CDR2 FQNEAQ (reference sequence). V was pared by 0 bases and J by 0 bases, with 11 bases between. The CDR3 is CASSLAVGGPNTGELFF. CDR3 DNA sequence: TGTGCCAGCAGCTTAGCGGTCGGGGGCCCGAACACCGGGGAGCTGTTTTTT.

The J gene is TRBJ2-5, the V gene TRBV15; D call uncertain. Germline values: CDR1 LNHNV, CDR2 YYDKDF (reference sequence). The V end lost 0 bases, the J end lost 4 bases, and 3 bases lay between the germline ends. This CDR3 contains 12 residues. CDR3 bases: TGTGCCACCAGCAGAGATACAGAGACCCAGTACTTC. Its protein product is CATSRDTETQYF.

J is TRBJ2-2 and V is TRBV28; TRBD2 agrees at 10 bases. The CDR3 loop spans 18 amino acids. J gave up 6 bases and V 2 bases, and 12 bases lay outside the gene matches. Looked up from germline, CDR1 is MDHEN and CDR2 is SYDVKM. The CDR3 sequence is CASSLDGLADPRAGELFF. In DNA, the CDR3 is TGTGCCAGCAGTTTAGATGGACTAGCGGACCCGCGGGCCGGGGAGCTGTTTTTT.

This rearrangement joins TRBV28 to TRBJ2-1; tentatively, D is TRBD1 or TRBD2 (6 bases each). CDR1 and CDR2 from the germline V gene are MDHEN and SYDVKM. This CDR3 has 16 residues. Trimming cost V 3 bases and J 0 bases, with 12 bases left between them. The CDR3 bases are TGTGCCAGCAGTTTTTCTGGGGGGCGCTCCTACAATGAGCAGTTCTTC. It is translated as CASSFSGGRSYNEQFF. The variable domain in full, completed from reference TRBV28 and TRBJ2-1, reads DVKVTQSSRYLVKRTGEKVFLECVQDMDHENMFWYRQDPGLGLRLIYFSYDVKMKEKGDIPEGYSVSREKKERFSLILESASTNQTSMYLCASSFSGGRSYNEQFFGPGTRLTVL.

The genes are TRBV10-1 and TRBJ1-2; a weak D match, TRBD1 (6 bases). Germline lookup yields CDR1 WNHNN and CDR2 SYGVQD (reference sequence). The CDR3 is made up of 15 amino acids. V lost 0 bases and J lost 8, with 16 bases in between. CDR3 DNA sequence: TGCGCCAGCAGTGAGTCGGCAGGGGTGTTGAAGGGCTACACCTTC. It yields the protein CASSESAGVLKGYTF.

The CDR3 region is CASSSSGKGGAFF. The CDR3 DNA follows: TGTGCCAGCAGTTCATCAGGGAAAGGGGGAGCTTTCTTT. V usage is TRBV6-5 and J usage is TRBJ1-1; tentative D call: TRBD1 (6 bases). Germline V gives CDR1 MNHEY, CDR2 SVGAGI. The CDR3 runs 13 residues. Trimming left V 4 bases short and J 10 bases short, with 16 bases between.

This chain connects TRBV6-1 to TRBJ1-4; the D is unclear. Per germline, CDR1 MNHNS and CDR2 SASEGT. Trimming cost V 7 bases and J 7 bases, with 10 bases left between them. The length of the CDR3 is 12 residues. CDR3 DNA sequence: TGTGCCAGCATTGAGGGAACTGAAAAACTGTTTTTT. This sequence encodes CASIEGTEKLFF.

V usage is TRBV27 and J usage is TRBJ2-4; TRBD1 is a possible D gene (5 bases). V was pared by 4 bases and J by 3 bases, with 13 bases between. The CDR3 contains 15 residues. The germline V gene encodes CDR1 MNHEY and CDR2 SMNVEV (reference sequence). The CDR3 is CASSSAGWGKNIQYF. The DNA for the CDR3 is TGTGCCAGCAGTTCGGCAGGGTGGGGCAAAAACATTCAGTACTTC.

The rearrangement uses TRBV10-2 and TRBJ1-3; D perhaps matches TRBD1 (5 bases). The CDR3 extends over 15 amino acids. In germline, CDR1 is WSHSY, CDR2 SAAADI. Trimming stripped 1 base from V and 4 bases from J, with 11 bases between. This CDR3 is CASSEWGERGNTIYF. In nucleotides, the CDR3 is TGCGCCAGCAGTGAGTGGGGCGAGCGGGGAAACACCATATATTTT.

The chain carries TRBV19 and TRBJ1-3; the D is unclear. Germline V CDR1 and CDR2: LNHDA, SQIVND (reference sequence). This CDR3 contains 15 residues. V shed 4 bases and J shed 0 bases, with 10 bases lying between them. CDR3 in DNA: TGTGCCAGTAGTACTTATCGCAGCTCTGGAAACACCATATATTTT. Translation: CASSTYRSSGNTIYF. The complete variable domain, with remaining parts taken from reference TRBV19 and TRBJ1-3, reads DGGITQSPKYLFRKEGQNVTLSCEQNLNHDAMYWYRQDPGQGLRLIYYSQIVNDFQKGDIAEGYSVSREKKESFPLTVTSAQKNPTAFYLCASSTYRSSGNTIYFGEGSWLTVV.